This entry lists 15 T cell receptor beta chains sequenced from one sample in a study of T cells of healthy individuals. TCRdb redid the calling of the 5' RACE reads with MiXCR, one entry per CDR3 protein. Of under 70,000 distinct CDR3 sequences in the sample, approximately 15% were seen once. These receptors were collected from a human donor in good health.

V and J are TRBV7-2 and TRBJ1-1, with 8 positions matching TRBD1. Germline V gene data show CDR1 as SGHTA and CDR2 as FQGNSA. Trimming removed 5 bases from V and 2 bases from J; junction bases left unmatched: 4. The CDR3 covers 14 residues. Written as DNA, the CDR3 is TGTGCCAGCAGCCAACAGGGGGGCAACACTGAAGCTTTCTTT. It is translated as CASSQQGGNTEAFF.

There are many counts of this clonotype. The chain carries TRBV10-3 and TRBJ2-7, with 7 bases that match TRBD1. The CDR3 is 15 amino acids. V gave up 0 bases and J gave up 1 base; unmatched junction bases: 3. Per the germline V gene, CDR1 is ENHRY and CDR2 is SYGVKD. This chain's CDR3 is CAISESTGWSYEQYF. The CDR3 nucleotides read TGTGCCATCAGTGAGTCGACAGGGTGGTCCTACGAGCAGTACTTC.

In this sample, this clonotype turned up many times. The chain links TRBV20-1 to TRBJ1-2; 7 positions agree with TRBD1. CDR3 length: 14 amino acids. The J segment lost 8 bases and the V segment lost 0 bases, leaving 9 bases of the junction unmatched. CDR1 is DFQATT, CDR2 SNEGSKA, per germline (reference sequence). The CDR3 loop reads CSARDVDRELGYTF. The DNA of the CDR3 is TGCAGTGCTAGAGACGTCGACAGGGAGCTAGGCTACACCTTC.

There are a few counts of this clonotype. The rearrangement uses TRBV6-1 and TRBJ2-1, with D maybe TRBD2 (5 bases). The CDR3 runs to 14 residues. In germline, CDR1 is MNHNS, CDR2 SASEGT. Trimming took 5 bases from V and 4 from J, leaving 12 bases between them. The CDR3 region has the DNA TGTGCCAGCAGTATCAGCGGACGATACAATGAGCAGTTCTTC. Translated: CASSISGRYNEQFF.

This clonotype has at least ten counts. V and J are TRBV12-3 or TRBV12-4 and TRBJ2-3; maybe TRBD1 (6 bases). V was pared by 6 bases and J by 4 bases, with 23 bases between. The CDR3 runs 17 residues. CDR3 region: CASSSSTSGEMPDTQYF. For the CDR3, the DNA is TGTGCCAGCAGCTCTTCGACTTCAGGGGAAATGCCAGATACGCAGTATTTT.

This clonotype was seen ten or more times. The gene calls are TRBV10-3 and TRBJ2-7; perhaps TRBD1 as D (5 bases). V dropped 6 bases and J dropped 2 bases, with 17 bases sitting between them. The CDR3 runs to 15 residues. Germline V gives CDR1 ENHRY, CDR2 SYGVKD. The chain's CDR3 is CAISGWQGEAYEQYF. CDR3 coding DNA: TGTGCCATCAGCGGTTGGCAGGGTGAAGCCTACGAGCAGTACTTC.

The chain links TRBV15 to TRBJ2-7; possibly TRBD1 or TRBD2 for D (5 bases each). The CDR3 is 13 amino acids. V was clipped by 5 bases and J by 9 bases, with 17 bases between them. CDR1 LNHNV and CDR2 YYDKDF come from the germline V gene (reference sequence). In nucleotides, the CDR3 is TGTGCCACCAGCGGGGGACGCCTGGCCGGGCAGTACTTC. Its protein product is CATSGGRLAGQYF.

CDR3 loop: CASSYPPAAQAGELFF. In DNA, the CDR3 is TGTGCCAGCAGTTACCCCCCGGCAGCCCAGGCCGGGGAGCTGTTTTTT. The gene calls are TRBV6-6 and TRBJ2-2; no firm D call. CDR1 is MNHNY and CDR2 is SVGAGI in the germline V gene (reference sequence). V was clipped by 2 bases and J by 6 bases, with 16 bases between them. The CDR3 contains 16 residues.

This clonotype appeared a few times. This chain joins TRBV9 and TRBJ2-2; D unclear. Germline CDR1 reads SGDLS; CDR2 reads YYNGEE. This CDR3 contains 17 residues. Between the trimmed V and J ends, which lost 2 bases and 0 bases, there was a span of 14 bases. The CDR3 region has the DNA TGTGCCAGCAGCGTGCCCGAGGACGGGTCGAACACCGGGGAGCTGTTTTTT. As protein: CASSVPEDGSNTGELFF.

This clonotype came up a few times. J is TRBJ2-2 and V is TRBV6-6; the match to TRBD1 covers 10 bases. Germline lookup yields CDR1 MNHNY and CDR2 SVGAGI (reference sequence). The length of the CDR3 is 16 residues. V shed 1 base and J 4 bases; nucleotides not matched to a gene: 3. In DNA form, the CDR3 reads TGTGCCAGCAGTTACTGGGGACAGGGGATCACCGGGGAGCTGTTTTTT. This encodes CASSYWGQGITGELFF.

This clonotype was counted at least ten times. This sequence joins TRBV20-1 and TRBJ1-4; TRBD1 might be the D (5 bases). This CDR3 contains 13 residues. V gave up 5 bases and J gave up 8 bases, with 15 bases separating them. CDR1 and CDR2 from the germline V gene are DFQATT and SNEGSKA (reference sequence). The CDR3, as DNA: TGCAGTGCTGGGGACGGCAATTACGAAAAACTGTTTTTT. Protein product: CSAGDGNYEKLFF.

This clonotype was counted a few times. The chain carries TRBV18 and TRBJ2-1, with D perhaps matching TRBD2 (6 bases). CDR1 is KGHSH and CDR2 is LQKENI in the germline V gene. The CDR3 is 19 amino acids. V was trimmed by 6 bases and J by 0 bases, leaving 24 bases between them. The CDR3 protein is CASSVRAGPTGISYNEQFF. The DNA for the CDR3 is TGTGCCAGCTCGGTGCGGGCGGGGCCGACGGGGATCTCCTACAATGAGCAGTTCTTC.

This clonotype was detected only once. The chain has TRBV3-1 and TRBJ1-2, with D uncertain. The CDR3 is 15 residues long. Germline CDR1 is LGHDT and CDR2 is YNNKEL (reference sequence). Trimming removed 2 bases at V and 2 bases at J, with 12 bases between. DNA for the CDR3: TGTGCCAGCAGCCAACTTTCCGGGATAAACTATGGCTACACCTTC. This encodes CASSQLSGINYGYTF.

Ten or more counts support this clonotype. The rearrangement links TRBV4-3 to TRBJ2-7, with 7 nucleotides matching TRBD1. Germline V gene data show CDR1 as LGHNA and CDR2 as YSLEER. Trimming cost V 4 bases and J 6 bases; bases outside gene matches: 9. CDR3 length: 14 amino acids. The DNA for the CDR3 is TGCGCCAGCAGCCCCCGACAGGGATGGGGCGAGCAGTACTTC. It is translated as CASSPRQGWGEQYF.

This clonotype was detected only a few times. This chain joins TRBV20-1 and TRBJ2-5; D is ambiguous. Germline V gene lookup returns CDR1 DFQATT and CDR2 SNEGSKA (reference sequence). Trimming took off 3 bases at V and 2 bases at J, with 19 bases between the two ends. This CDR3 has 16 amino acids. CDR3 sequence reads: CSASVGIGPIQETQYF. CDR3 nucleotides: TGCAGTGCTAGCGTGGGAATCGGTCCGATACAAGAGACCCAGTACTTC.